The clone carrying this T cell receptor (beta chain) was observed once. The record originates from a study of blood T cell repertoires in COVID-19. Background on the study: In each case, the material was cDNA or gDNA derived from T cells, B-cell-depleted T cells, or PBMCs.

Recovered status applied to Cohort 3 donors who had two consecutive negative PCRs. It also applied to those with clearance or with symptom resolution. V gave up 3 bases and J gave up 5 bases, with 17 bases separating them. Germline-derived CDR1 and CDR2 are LNHDA and SQIVND (reference sequence). The CDR3 sequence is 15 residues long. This table comes from immunoSEQ multiplex PCR, and its TCRdb copy is limited to in-frame clones, with some not included. The sample carries fewer than 600,000 clones, around 89% recorded once. The sequence was obtained from a woman between 40 and 50 years old who had recovered from COVID-19. The sequenced sample was PBMCs or T cells enriched from blood (not recorded which). The chain is built from TRBV19 and TRBJ2-7; TRBD1 might be the D (6 bases). The CDR3 is CASSIGNRVIHEQYF. The CDR3 DNA reads as TGTGCCAGTAGTATCGGGAACAGGGTCATCCACGAGCAGTACTTC.